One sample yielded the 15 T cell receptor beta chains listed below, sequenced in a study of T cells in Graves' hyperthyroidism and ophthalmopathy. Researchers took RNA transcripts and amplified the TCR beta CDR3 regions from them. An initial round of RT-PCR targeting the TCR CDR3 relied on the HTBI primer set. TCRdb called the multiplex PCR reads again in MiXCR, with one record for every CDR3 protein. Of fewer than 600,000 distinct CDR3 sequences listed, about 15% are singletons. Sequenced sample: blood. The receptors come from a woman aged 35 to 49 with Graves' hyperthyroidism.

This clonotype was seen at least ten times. The CDR3 nucleotides read TGTGCCAGCAGCTTATCGGGCGGGAGGGACCACGAGCAGTACTTC. Encoded protein: CASSLSGGRDHEQYF. The chain joins TRBV7-9 to TRBJ2-7; 9 bases align to TRBD2. This CDR3 comprises 15 residues. Germline trimming cut 2 bases from V and 5 bases from J; bases unmatched to any gene: 7. The germline V gene has CDR1 SEHNR and CDR2 FQNEAQ (reference sequence).

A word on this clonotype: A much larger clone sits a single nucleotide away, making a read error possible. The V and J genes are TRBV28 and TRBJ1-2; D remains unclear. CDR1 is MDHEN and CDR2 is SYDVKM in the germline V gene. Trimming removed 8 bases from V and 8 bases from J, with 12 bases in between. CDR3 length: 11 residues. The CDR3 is CASCSRLGYTF. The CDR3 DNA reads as TGTGCCAGCTGTTCACGGTTGGGCTACACCTTC.

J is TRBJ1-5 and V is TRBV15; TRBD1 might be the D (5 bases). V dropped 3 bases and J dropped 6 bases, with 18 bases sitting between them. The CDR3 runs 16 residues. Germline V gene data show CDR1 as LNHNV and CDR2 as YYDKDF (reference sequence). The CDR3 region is CATSRVGWGAGQPQHF. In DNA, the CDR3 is TGTGCCACCAGCAGGGTGGGCTGGGGCGCAGGTCAGCCCCAGCATTTT.

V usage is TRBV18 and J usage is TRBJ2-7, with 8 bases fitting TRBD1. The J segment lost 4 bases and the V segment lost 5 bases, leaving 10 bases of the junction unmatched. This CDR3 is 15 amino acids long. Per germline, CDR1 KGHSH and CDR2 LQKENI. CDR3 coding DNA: TGTGCCAGCTCAACCCCGGACAGGGCACCTTACGAGCAGTACTTC. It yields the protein CASSTPDRAPYEQYF.

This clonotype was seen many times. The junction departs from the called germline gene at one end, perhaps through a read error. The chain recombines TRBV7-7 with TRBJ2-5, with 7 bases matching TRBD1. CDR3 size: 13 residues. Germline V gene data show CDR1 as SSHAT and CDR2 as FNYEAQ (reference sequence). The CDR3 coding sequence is TGTGCTAGCAGCTCGGACAGGCAAGAGACCCAGTACTTC. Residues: CASSSDRQETQYF.

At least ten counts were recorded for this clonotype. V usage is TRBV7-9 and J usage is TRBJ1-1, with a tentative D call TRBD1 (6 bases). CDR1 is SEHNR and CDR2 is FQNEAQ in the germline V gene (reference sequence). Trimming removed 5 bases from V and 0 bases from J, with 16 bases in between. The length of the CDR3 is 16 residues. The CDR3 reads CASSPRTANMNTEAFF. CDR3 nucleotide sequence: TGTGCCAGCAGCCCTCGGACAGCCAACATGAACACTGAAGCTTTCTTT.

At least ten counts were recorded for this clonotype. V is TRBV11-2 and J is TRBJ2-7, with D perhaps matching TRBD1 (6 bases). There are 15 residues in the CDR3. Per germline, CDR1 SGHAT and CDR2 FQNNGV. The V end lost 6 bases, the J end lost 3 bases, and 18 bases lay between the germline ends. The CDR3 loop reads CASRRGTYPDYEQYF. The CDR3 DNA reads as TGTGCCAGCAGACGAGGGACATACCCCGACTACGAGCAGTACTTC.

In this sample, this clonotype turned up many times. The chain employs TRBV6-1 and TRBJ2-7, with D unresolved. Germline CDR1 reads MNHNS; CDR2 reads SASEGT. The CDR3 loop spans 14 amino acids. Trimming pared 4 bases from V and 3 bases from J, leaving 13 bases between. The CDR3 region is CASSVPPQVYEQYF. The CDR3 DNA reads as TGTGCCAGCAGTGTACCACCGCAGGTCTACGAGCAGTACTTC.

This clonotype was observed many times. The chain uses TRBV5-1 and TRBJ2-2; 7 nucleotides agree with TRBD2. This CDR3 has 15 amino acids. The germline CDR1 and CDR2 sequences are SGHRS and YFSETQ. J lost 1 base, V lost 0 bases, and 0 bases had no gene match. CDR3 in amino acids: CASSLASGNTGELFF. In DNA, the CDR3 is TGCGCCAGCAGCTTGGCTAGCGGGAACACCGGGGAGCTGTTTTTT.

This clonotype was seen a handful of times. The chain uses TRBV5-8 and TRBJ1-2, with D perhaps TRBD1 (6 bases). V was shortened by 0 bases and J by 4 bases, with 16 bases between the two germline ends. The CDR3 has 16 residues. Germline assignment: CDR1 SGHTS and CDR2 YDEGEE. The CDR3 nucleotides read TGTGCCAGCAGCTTGGACAGGGTATTTTTAGGCTATGGCTACACCTTC. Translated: CASSLDRVFLGYGYTF.

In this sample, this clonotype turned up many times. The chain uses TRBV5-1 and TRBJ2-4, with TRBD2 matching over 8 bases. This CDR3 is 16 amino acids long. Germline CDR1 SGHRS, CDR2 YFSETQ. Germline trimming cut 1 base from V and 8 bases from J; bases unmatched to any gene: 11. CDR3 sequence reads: CASSLRLASQWDIQYF. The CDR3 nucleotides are TGCGCCAGCAGCTTGCGACTAGCGAGCCAGTGGGACATTCAGTACTTC.

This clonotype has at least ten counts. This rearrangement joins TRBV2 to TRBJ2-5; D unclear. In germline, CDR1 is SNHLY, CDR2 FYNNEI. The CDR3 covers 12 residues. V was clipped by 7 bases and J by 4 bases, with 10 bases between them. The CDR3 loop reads CASTAWGETQYF. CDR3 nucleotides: TGTGCCAGCACCGCCTGGGGAGAGACCCAGTACTTC.

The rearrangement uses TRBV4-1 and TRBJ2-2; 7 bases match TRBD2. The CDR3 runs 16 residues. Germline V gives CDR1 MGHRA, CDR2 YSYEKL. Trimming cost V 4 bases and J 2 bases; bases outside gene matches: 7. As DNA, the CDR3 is TGCGCCAGCAGCCCAAAGGGCGGGAGAAACACCGGGGAGCTGTTTTTT. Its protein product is CASSPKGGRNTGELFF.

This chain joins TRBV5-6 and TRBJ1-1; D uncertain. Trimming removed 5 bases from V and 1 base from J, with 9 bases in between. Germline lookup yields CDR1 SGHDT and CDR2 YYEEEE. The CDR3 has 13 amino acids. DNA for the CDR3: TGTGCCAGCAGATATACAGCGAACACTGAAGCTTTCTTT. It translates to CASRYTANTEAFF.

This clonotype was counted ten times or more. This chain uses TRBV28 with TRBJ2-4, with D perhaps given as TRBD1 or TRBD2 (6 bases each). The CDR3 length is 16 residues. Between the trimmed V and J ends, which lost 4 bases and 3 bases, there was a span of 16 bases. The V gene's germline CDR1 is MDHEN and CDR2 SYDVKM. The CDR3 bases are TGTGCCAGCAGTTCTCCCCCGGGGGCAGGCAAAAACATTCAGTACTTC. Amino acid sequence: CASSSPPGAGKNIQYF.